This T cell receptor (beta chain) comes out of a study of T cell responses to AZD1222 COVID-19 vaccine. For the study at large: Researchers grouped second doses given at about 4 or about 12 weeks into one pool.

Sequenced by immunoSEQ multiplex PCR; TCRdb stores in-frame clones only, minus some. The sample has some 100,000 clones; roughly 89% are singletons. As for this clone: The antigen remains undetermined.

General study points: At 160-218 and 743-854, vaccine-associated CD4 TCRs were dominant, and they spanned spike. There were mostly white British donors and more females than males, and clonal diversity was possibly underestimated. Unmutated variant regions reportedly attract nearly half of all spike-specific TCRs.

CDR1 is SGHNT and CDR2 is YYREEE in the germline V gene (reference sequence). V was shortened by 3 bases and J by 4 bases, with 16 bases between the two germline ends. The CDR3 is 15 residues long. The sequences come from peripheral blood, collected on day 0 of AZD1222 vaccination. The clonotype originates from an adult in good health. This chain joins TRBV5-4 and TRBJ1-2; a weak D match, TRBD1 (5 bases). The CDR3 reads CASSSPVVGPYGYTF. CDR3 DNA sequence: TGTGCCAGCAGCTCCCCGGTTGTGGGGCCCTATGGCTACACCTTC.